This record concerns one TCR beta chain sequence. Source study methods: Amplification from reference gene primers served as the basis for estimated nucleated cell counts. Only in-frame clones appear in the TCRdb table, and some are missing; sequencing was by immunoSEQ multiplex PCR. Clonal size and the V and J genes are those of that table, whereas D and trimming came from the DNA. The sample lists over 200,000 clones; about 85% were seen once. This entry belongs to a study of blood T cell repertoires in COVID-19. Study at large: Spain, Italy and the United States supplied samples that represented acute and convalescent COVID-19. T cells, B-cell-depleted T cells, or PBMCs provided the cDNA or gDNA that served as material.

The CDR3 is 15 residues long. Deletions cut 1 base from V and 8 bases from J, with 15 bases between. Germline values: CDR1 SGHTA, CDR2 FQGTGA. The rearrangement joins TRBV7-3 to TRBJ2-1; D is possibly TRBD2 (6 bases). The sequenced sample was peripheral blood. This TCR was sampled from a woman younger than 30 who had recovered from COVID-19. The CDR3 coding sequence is TGTGCCAGCAGCTTAAGGCGGGACGATGGCCATGAGCAGTTCTTC. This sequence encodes CASSLRRDDGHEQFF.